This entry features one T cell receptor beta chain sequence. The sample is drawn from a study of T cell changes during pregnancy in multiple sclerosis. Method: immunoSEQ multiplex PCR; TCRdb's copy keeps in-frame clones and lacks some. The sample contains almost 65,000 clones, approximately 92% of which appear only once. Germline loops: CDR1 SQVTM, CDR2 ANQGSEA. This CDR3 spans 13 amino acids. Trimming took off 6 bases at V and 3 bases at J, with 12 bases between the two ends. This sequence joins TRBV29-1 and TRBJ1-5; D may be TRBD1 (5 bases). Sequenced material: peripheral blood, taken in the first trimester of pregnancy. The TCR originated in a female donor with multiple sclerosis, enrolled in a pregnancy study. The DNA for the CDR3 is TGCAGCGTAGCTCAGGGTTACAATCAGCCCCAGCATTTT. It is translated as CSVAQGYNQPQHF. Supplemented by reference TRBV29-1 and TRBJ1-5, the full variable domain reads SAVISQKPSRDICQRGTSLTIQCQVDSQVTMMFWYRQQPGQSLTLIATANQGSEATYESGFVIDKFPISRPNLTFSTLTVSNMSPEDSSIYLCSVAQGYNQPQHFGDGTRLSIL.